A single sample is the source of the 5 T cell receptor beta chains below, sequenced in a study of blood T cell repertoires in COVID-19. Assay used: immunoSEQ multiplex PCR; TCRdb lists only in-frame clones, some missing. The top ten hold roughly 8% of the sample, which has about 240,000 clones, 75% to 85% seen once. Source material: peripheral blood. These receptors were obtained from an elderly woman with COVID-19, enrolled during active disease.

The chain has TRBV29-1 and TRBJ1-2; 8 bases line up with TRBD1. Germline loops: CDR1 SQVTM, CDR2 ANQGSEA. This CDR3 region has 15 residues. Trimming took 8 bases from V and 6 from J; bases not matched to a gene: 17. The CDR3 loop reads CSFGSPRAGGDGYTF. The CDR3 DNA reads TGCAGCTTTGGAAGTCCGAGGGCAGGGGGCGATGGCTACACCTTC.

The chain combines TRBV6-6 with TRBJ2-7; 9 bases fit TRBD1. This CDR3 has 13 residues. The V and J ends lost 5 bases and 9 bases, in that order; junction bases with no gene match: 8. The germline CDR1 and CDR2 sequences are MNHNY and SVGAGI (reference sequence). CDR3 in DNA: TGTGCCAGCAGTACGGGACAGGGAGGGGGGCAGTACTTC. Residues: CASSTGQGGGQYF.

V gene TRBV12-3 or TRBV12-4 combines with J gene TRBJ2-1; 7 bases line up with TRBD2. This CDR3 region has 13 residues. The V gene end was trimmed by 5 bases and the J gene end by 12 bases; junction bases not matched to a gene: 10. The CDR3: CASSMRELPRQFF. In DNA form, the CDR3 reads TGTGCCAGCAGTATGCGGGAGCTCCCACGGCAGTTCTTC.

There are a few counts of this clone. V and J are TRBV9 and TRBJ2-1; weak D call: TRBD2 (6 bases). The CDR3 extends over 15 amino acids. V shed 2 bases and J shed 5 bases, with 14 bases lying between them. CDR1 is SGDLS, CDR2 YYNGEE, per germline. CDR3 coding DNA: TGTGCCAGCAGCGTTAGCGGAGCGACGAACAATGAGCAGTTCTTC. It specifies CASSVSGATNNEQFF.

The CDR3 is CAWSRGLNEKLFF. CDR3 sequence (DNA): TGTGCCTGGAGCAGGGGGCTTAATGAAAAACTGTTTTTT. This rearrangement joins TRBV30 to TRBJ1-4, with 8 bases matching TRBD1. After removal of 3 bases from V and 4 bases from J, the junction contained 1 base not matched to a gene. Germline V lookup: CDR1 GTSNPN, CDR2 SVGIG (reference sequence). This CDR3 spans 13 amino acids.